The entry below describes one T cell receptor (beta chain). It has no known antigen specificity. It has no much larger one-base neighbor in the sample; base qualities were not kept. Trimming takes 6 bases from V and 4 bases from J, and the germline ends sit 21 bases apart. Looking up the germline V gene yields CDR1 SGHNT and CDR2 YENEEA. The CDR3 measures 16 amino acids from cysteine to phenylalanine. Kept here is only the CDR3 DNA, which spans 48 bases and is read in frame from base 1. This entry belongs to a study of blood T cell repertoires in COVID-19 (dated by TCRdb to the early 2020s). With respect to the entire study: The collaborator samples originated in the United States, Italy and Spain and spanned the acute and convalescent phases of COVID-19. The prospective study material was composed of cDNA or gDNA derived from T cells, B-cell-depleted T cells, or PBMCs. Subjects who had been exposed to COVID-19, were actively infected with it, or had recovered from it provided the deeply sampled blood TCRbeta repertoires that made up the dataset. The repertoires were made available in a free public database intended to serve as a resource for research on the immune response to SARS-CoV-2. The samples were drawn from two sources: the first 160 participants of the ongoing ImmuneRACE study, and about 1,300 subjects contributed by 6 global collaborators. A de-identified subject ID, COVID-19 status, age in years and sex were almost always included in the sample metadata. Where available, HLA class I and class II types were taken from metadata supplied by the sample provider and were not determined by assay-based typing.

General conclusions and limits of the study: The amount of clinical and demographic metadata varied by source and participant and was provided uncurated.

TCRbeta CDR3 regions were amplified from genomic DNA using the immunoSEQ Assay, a bias-controlled multiplex PCR. Concerning the study's data processing: Within the assay, amplification of reference gene primers was used to estimate how many nucleated cells each sample contained. Sequence reads were collapsed and filtered to measure the absolute abundance of every unique TCRbeta CDR3 rearrangement. Productive Simpson clonality was computed per sample as the square root of Simpson's diversity index over productive rearrangements. TCRdb obtained this table from immuneACCESS and retained in-frame rearrangements with V and J assigned. These tables miss some clones; where compared with another copy, unresolved V genes account for less than half of the shortfall, and the remainder is unexplained. For V, J and clone size, that table is used; D and trimming come from the DNA. This sample has 250,000 to 350,000 clones in its table, and approximately 88% of those were observed once. 3.5% to 4.5% of the sample is in the top ten clones.

Whole blood was collected in K2EDTA tubes by collaborating institutions according to the institutions' own protocols. For TCRbeta analysis, collaborators shipped samples as frozen whole blood, isolated PBMCs, or DNA extracted from either of those sample types. What was sequenced was peripheral blood. The chain couples TRBV11-3 to TRBJ1-2; no D gene is confidently identified. This TCR was recovered from a woman in her forties or fifties with active or convalescent COVID-19. DNA sequence: TGTGCCAGCAGTATGAGGGCGAGGGTTCGAATCTATGGCTACACCTTC. Its protein reads: CASSMRARVRIYGYTF.